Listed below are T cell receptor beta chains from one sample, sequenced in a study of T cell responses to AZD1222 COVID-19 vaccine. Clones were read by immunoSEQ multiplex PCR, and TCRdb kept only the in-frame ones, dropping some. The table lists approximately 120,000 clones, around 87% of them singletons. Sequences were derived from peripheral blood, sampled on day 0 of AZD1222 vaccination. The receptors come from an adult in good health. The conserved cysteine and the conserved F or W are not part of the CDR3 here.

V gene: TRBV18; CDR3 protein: ASSPMGGTEAF
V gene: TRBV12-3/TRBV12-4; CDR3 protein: ASSFPNVNEQF
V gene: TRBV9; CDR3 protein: ASSVLGGKLF
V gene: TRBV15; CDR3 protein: ATSRARTGNTEAF
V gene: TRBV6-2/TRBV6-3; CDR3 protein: ASSYQGDTEAF
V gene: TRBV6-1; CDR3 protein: ASSGSPSGGFWETQY
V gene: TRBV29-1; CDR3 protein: SVERGTNEQF
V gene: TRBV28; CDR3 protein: ASSFNLDRGSSYEQY
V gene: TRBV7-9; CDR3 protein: ASSLEDRNYGYT
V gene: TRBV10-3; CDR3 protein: AISGSGGPNEKLF
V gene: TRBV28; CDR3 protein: ASRLGSMAGELF
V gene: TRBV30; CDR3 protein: AWSRGTDTQY
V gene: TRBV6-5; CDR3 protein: ASSYREGQPQH
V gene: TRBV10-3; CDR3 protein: AISGVAGDTGELF
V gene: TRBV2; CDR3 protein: ASSDLGKGGNQPQH
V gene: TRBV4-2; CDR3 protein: ASSQDLQRGTYEQY
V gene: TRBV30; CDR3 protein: AWSPLGMGNTEAF
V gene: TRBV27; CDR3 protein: ASSLSAHGGRIDGYT
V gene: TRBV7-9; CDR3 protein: ASSQGELF
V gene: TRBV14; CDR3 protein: ASSDAIWPDYNEQF
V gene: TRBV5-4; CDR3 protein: ASSFTSGSKHIQY
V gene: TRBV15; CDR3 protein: ATSRDRPEQF
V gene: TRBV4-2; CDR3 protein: ASSQDGPGELF
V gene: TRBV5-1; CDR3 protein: ASSSRTANTEAF
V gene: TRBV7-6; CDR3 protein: ASSLGGFEQF
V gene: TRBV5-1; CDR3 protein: ASSLGQGGNEQF
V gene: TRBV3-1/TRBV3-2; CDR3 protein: ASIKEGGEFTDTQY
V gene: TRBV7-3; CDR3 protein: ASSPHSLAGMNTGELF
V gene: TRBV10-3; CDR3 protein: ATLGQVNQPQH
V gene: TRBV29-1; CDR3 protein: SVKHLGTDNEKLF
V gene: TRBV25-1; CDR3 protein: ASRTAGSANTGELF
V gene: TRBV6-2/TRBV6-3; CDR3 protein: ASSQDMPKSYGYT
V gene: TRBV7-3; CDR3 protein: ASSHGQYFSGNTIY
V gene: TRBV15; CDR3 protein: ATSRGGASGTDTQY
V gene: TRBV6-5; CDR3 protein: ASTLGTGGSPLH
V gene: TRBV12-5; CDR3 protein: ASGLEISNQPQH
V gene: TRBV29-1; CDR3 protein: SVEGAASVRAF